This TCR beta chain was identified during a study of T cell responses to AZD1222 COVID-19 vaccine. Points from the study as a whole: Donors in the cohort were predominantly white British and more often female, and clonal diversity was possibly underestimated. Spike-specific TCR breadth and depth went up after people got two AZD1222 doses. Spike-wide vaccine-associated CD4 TCRs dominated at 160-218 and 743-854. As reported, nearly half of all spike-specific TCRs target variant regions that are unmutated.

On this clone: Its antigen remains unknown.

The assay was immunoSEQ multiplex PCR, and TCRdb's table has in-frame clones only and misses some. The table records approximately 150,000 clones, 85% to 95% of them present only once. With V trimmed by 5 bases and J by 4 bases, 7 bases remained unmatched. CDR3 length: 14 amino acids. CDR1 and CDR2 from the germline V gene are SGHVS and FQNEAQ. Sequencing was performed on peripheral blood, taken on day 0 of AZD1222 vaccination. V and J are TRBV7-8 and TRBJ1-2, with 7 bases identical to TRBD1. The TCR was taken from an adult in good health. The CDR3 DNA reads as TGTGCCAGCAGCCAAAGACAGGGACCCTATGGCTACACCTTC. This encodes CASSQRQGPYGYTF.